This T cell receptor beta chain was found in a study of blood T cell repertoires in COVID-19. Germline V gene data show CDR1 as MNHEY and CDR2 as SMNVEV (reference sequence). This CDR3 is built from 16 residues. Trimming cost V 2 bases and J 4 bases, with 12 bases left between them. The protocol was immunoSEQ multiplex PCR, while the TCRdb copy is restricted to in-frame clones and leaves out a portion. The sample shows 45,000 to 55,000 clones, 83% of them seen only once. The chain recombines TRBV27 with TRBJ2-6, with D possibly TRBD1 on 5 matching bases. Material for sequencing was peripheral blood. The clonotype comes from a human donor in a cohort sampled during active COVID-19. In nucleotides, the CDR3 is TGTGCCAGCAGTTTACAGGGTGGGAAAGGGGCCAACGTCCTGACTTTC. Protein product: CASSLQGGKGANVLTF. The variable domain in full, completed from reference TRBV27 and TRBJ2-6, reads EAQVTQNPRYLITVTGKKLTVTCSQNMNHEYMSWYRQDPGLGLRQIYYSMNVEVTDKGDVPEGYKVSRKEKRNFPLILESPSPNQTSLYFCASSLQGGKGANVLTFGAGSRLTVL.